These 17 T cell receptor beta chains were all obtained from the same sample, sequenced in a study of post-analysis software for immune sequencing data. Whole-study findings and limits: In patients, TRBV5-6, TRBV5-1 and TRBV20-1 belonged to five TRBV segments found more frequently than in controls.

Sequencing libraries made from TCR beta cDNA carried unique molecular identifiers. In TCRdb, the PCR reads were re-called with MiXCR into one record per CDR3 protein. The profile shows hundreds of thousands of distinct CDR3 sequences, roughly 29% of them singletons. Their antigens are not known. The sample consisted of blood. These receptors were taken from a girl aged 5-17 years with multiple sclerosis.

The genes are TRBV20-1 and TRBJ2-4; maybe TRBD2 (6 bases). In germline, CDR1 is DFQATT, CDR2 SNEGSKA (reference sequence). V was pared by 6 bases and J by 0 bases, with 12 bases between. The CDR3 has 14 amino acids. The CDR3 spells CSARGIVAKNIQYF. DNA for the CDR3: TGCAGTGCACGGGGGATAGTAGCCAAAAACATTCAGTACTTC.

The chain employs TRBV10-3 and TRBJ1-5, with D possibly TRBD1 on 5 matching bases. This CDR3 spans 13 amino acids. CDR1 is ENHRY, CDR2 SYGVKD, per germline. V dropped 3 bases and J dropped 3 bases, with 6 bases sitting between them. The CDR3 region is CAISDRDNQPQHF. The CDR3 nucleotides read TGTGCCATCAGTGACAGGGACAATCAGCCCCAGCATTTT.

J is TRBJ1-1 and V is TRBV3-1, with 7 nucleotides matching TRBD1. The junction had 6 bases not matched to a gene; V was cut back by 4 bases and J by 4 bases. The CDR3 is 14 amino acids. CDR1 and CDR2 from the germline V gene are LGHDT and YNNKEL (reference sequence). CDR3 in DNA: TGTGCCAGCAGCCTTAACAGGGGATCCACTGAAGCTTTCTTT. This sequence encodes CASSLNRGSTEAFF. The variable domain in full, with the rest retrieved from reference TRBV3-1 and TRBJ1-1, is DTAVSQTPKYLVTQMGNDKSIKCEQNLGHDTMYWYKQDSKKFLKIMFSYNNKELIINETVPNRFSPKSPDKAHLNLHINSLELGDSAVYFCASSLNRGSTEAFFGQGTRLTVV.

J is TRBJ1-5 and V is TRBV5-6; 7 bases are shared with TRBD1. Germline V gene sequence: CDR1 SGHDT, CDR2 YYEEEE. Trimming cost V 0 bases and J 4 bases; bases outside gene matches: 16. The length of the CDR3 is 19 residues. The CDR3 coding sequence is TGTGCCAGCAGCTTGGCCCAAGACAGGGAGTTTGTAGGGAATCAGCCCCAGCATTTT. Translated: CASSLAQDREFVGNQPQHF.

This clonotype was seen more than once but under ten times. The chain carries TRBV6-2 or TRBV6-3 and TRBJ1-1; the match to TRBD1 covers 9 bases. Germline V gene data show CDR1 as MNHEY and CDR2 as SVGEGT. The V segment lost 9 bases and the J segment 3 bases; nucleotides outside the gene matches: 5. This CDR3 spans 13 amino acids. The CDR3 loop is CASHRGQDTEAFF. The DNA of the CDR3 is TGTGCCAGTCACAGGGGGCAGGACACTGAAGCTTTCTTT.

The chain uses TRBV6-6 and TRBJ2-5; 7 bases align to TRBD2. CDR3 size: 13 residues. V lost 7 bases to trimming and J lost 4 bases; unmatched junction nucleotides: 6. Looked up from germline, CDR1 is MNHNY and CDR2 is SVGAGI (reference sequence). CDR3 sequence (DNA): TGTGCCAGCAACCCCCGGGGGGTAGAGACCCAGTACTTC. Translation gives CASNPRGVETQYF.

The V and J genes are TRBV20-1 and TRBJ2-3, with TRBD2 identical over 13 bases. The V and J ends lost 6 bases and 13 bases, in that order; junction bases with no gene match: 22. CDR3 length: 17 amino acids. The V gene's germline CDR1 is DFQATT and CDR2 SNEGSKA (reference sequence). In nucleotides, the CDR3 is TGCAGTGCCTACCTTCTTTCGACTAGCGGGGGGACTCGTGTTGAGTATTTT. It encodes CSAYLLSTSGGTRVEYF.

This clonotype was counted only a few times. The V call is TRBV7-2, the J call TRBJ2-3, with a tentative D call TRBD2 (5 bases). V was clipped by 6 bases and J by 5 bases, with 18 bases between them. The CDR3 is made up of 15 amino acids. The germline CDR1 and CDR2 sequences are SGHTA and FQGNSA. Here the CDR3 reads CASRPFGRGGDTQYF. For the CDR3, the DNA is TGTGCCAGCAGACCATTCGGACGGGGTGGAGATACGCAGTATTTT.

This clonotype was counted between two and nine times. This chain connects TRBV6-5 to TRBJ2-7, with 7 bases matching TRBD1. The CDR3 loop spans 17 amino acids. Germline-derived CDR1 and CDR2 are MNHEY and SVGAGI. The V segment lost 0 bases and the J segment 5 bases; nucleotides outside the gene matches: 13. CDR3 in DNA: TGTGCCAGCAGTTACTCGGGACAGCGCCCGATCGGCGACGAGCAGTACTTC. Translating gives CASSYSGQRPIGDEQYF.

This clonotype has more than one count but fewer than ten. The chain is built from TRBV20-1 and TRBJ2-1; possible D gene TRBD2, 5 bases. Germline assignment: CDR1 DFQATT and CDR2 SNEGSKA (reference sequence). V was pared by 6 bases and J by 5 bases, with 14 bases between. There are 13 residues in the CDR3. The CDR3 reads CSAKDGLDNEQFF. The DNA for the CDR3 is TGCAGTGCGAAGGACGGACTGGACAATGAGCAGTTCTTC.

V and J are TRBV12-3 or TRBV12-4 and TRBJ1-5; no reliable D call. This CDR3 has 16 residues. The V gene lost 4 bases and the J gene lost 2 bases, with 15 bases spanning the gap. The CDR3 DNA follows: TGTGCCAGCAGTTCCGGTGGCAGGAGGGGCAATCAGCCCCAGCATTTT. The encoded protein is CASSSGGRRGNQPQHF.

CDR3 residues: CASRDSNISYNEQFF. The CDR3 DNA reads as TGTGCCAGCCGGGACTCTAACATCTCCTACAATGAGCAGTTCTTC. This chain links TRBV25-1 with TRBJ2-1; the D gene is possibly TRBD2 (6 bases). Germline V gene lookup returns CDR1 MGHDK and CDR2 SYGVNS. Trimming pared 8 bases from V and 0 bases from J, leaving 14 bases between. The CDR3 length is 15 residues. The variable domain in full, with the rest retrieved from reference TRBV25-1 and TRBJ2-1, is EADIYQTPRYLVIGTGKKITLECSQTMGHDKMYWYQQDPGMELHLIHYSYGVNSTEKGDLSSESTVSRIRTEHFPLTLESARPSHTSQYLCASRDSNISYNEQFFGPGTRLTVL.

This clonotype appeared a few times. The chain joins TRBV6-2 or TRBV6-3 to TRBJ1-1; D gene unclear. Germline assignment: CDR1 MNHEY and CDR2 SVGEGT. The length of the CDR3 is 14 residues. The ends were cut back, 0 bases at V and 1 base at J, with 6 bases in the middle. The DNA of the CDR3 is TGTGCCAGCAGTTACTCATTGAGGAACACTGAAGCTTTCTTT. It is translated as CASSYSLRNTEAFF.

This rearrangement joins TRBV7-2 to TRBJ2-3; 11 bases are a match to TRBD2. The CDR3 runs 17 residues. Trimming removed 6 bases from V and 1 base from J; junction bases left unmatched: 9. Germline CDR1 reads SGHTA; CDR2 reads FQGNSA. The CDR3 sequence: CASRDPSGGIRTDTQYF. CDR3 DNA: TGTGCCAGCAGGGACCCTAGCGGGGGGATACGCACAGATACGCAGTATTTT.

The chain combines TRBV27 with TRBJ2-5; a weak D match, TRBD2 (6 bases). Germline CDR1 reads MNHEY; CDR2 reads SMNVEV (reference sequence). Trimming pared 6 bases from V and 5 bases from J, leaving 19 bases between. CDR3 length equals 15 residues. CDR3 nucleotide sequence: TGTGCCAGCAGCCCCGGGAGCACCTCCGCCGAGACCCAGTACTTC. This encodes CASSPGSTSAETQYF.

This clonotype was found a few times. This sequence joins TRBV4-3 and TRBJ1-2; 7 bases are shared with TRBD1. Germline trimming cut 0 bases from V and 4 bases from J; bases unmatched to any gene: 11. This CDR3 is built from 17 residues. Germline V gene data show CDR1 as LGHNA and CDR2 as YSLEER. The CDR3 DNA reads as TGCGCCAGCAGCCAAGATACGGGTGCTGGGACAGCCTATGGCTACACCTTC. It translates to CASSQDTGAGTAYGYTF.

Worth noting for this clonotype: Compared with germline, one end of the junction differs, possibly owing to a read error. The CDR3 DNA reads TGCAGCGCCGGAACTTATGAAAAACTGTTTTTT. Translation gives CSAGTYEKLFF. The chain recombines TRBV29-1 with TRBJ1-4, with D unresolved. The V gene's germline CDR1 is SQVTM and CDR2 ANQGSEA. The CDR3 runs to 11 residues.